This is a list of T cell receptor beta chains from one sample in a study of T cells in Graves' hyperthyroidism and ophthalmopathy. TCRdb ran MiXCR on the multiplex PCR reads and lists one entry per CDR3 protein. The sample contains under 600,000 distinct CDR3 sequences, about a sixth of which appear only once. Specimen: blood. These receptors came from a woman aged 40 to 55 with Graves' ophthalmopathy. Each CDR3 is given with its conserved first and last residue. D genes are given only for firm matches. Where a row states a size, it is once, few, many or the class of an expanded clone; other rows omit it.

NA,TRBD2,TRBV19,TRBJ2-1,CASSIRSAGGTYNEQFF,TGTGCCAGTAGTATCCGATCCGCGGGAGGAACCTACAATGAGCAGTTCTTC
few,NA,TRBV28,TRBJ1-5,CASRPPLGPNQPQHF,TGTGCCAGCAGACCGCCCCTCGGCCCAAATCAGCCCCAGCATTTT
many,NA,TRBV2,TRBJ1-2,CASSANRVANYGYTF,TGTGCCAGCAGTGCAAACAGGGTAGCAAACTATGGCTACACCTTC
many,NA,TRBV5-5,TRBJ2-3,CASSLGGKPTDTQYF,TGTGCCAGCAGCTTGGGGGGCAAGCCCACAGATACGCAGTATTTT
NA,NA,TRBV13,TRBJ2-7,CASSTGPYEQYF,TGTGCCAGCAGCACGGGCCCCTACGAGCAGTACTTC
few,NA,TRBV6-2/TRBV6-3,TRBJ1-1,CASSMTGVWNTEAFF,TGTGCCAGCAGTATGACAGGTGTGTGGAACACTGAAGCTTTCTTT
many,NA,TRBV2,TRBJ1-2,CASSLQGKYGYTF,TGTGCCAGCAGTTTGCAGGGAAAGTATGGCTACACCTTC
few,TRBD1,TRBV12-3/TRBV12-4,TRBJ2-1,CASRTGDGLLNEQFF,TGTGCCAGCAGGACAGGGGATGGATTATTAAATGAGCAGTTCTTC
many,TRBD1,TRBV20-1,TRBJ2-7,CSARDRTGFDYEQYF,TGCAGTGCTAGAGATAGGACAGGGTTTGACTACGAGCAGTACTTC
many,NA,TRBV11-2,TRBJ2-4,CASSSARGLAKNIQYF,TGTGCCAGCAGCTCCGCCCGAGGACTCGCCAAAAACATTCAGTACTTC
many,NA,TRBV7-9,TRBJ1-1,CASSSLVGDTEAFF,TGTGCCAGCAGCTCCCTTGTGGGGGACACTGAAGCTTTCTTT
few,TRBD2,TRBV10-3,TRBJ2-1,CATQAAGGSYNEQFF,TGTGCCACTCAAGCGGCGGGGGGCTCCTACAATGAGCAGTTCTTC
many,NA,TRBV6-5,TRBJ1-1,CASSYSNRNTEAFF,TGTGCCAGCAGTTACTCGAACAGGAACACTGAAGCTTTCTTT
many,NA,TRBV3-1,TRBJ2-1,CASSQGLASHEQFF,TGTGCCAGCAGCCAAGGACTGGCCTCGCATGAGCAGTTCTTC
many,TRBD1,TRBV20-1,TRBJ2-1,CSASGQGAYDEQFF,TGCAGTGCTAGCGGACAGGGGGCATACGATGAGCAGTTCTTC
NA,NA,TRBV12-5,TRBJ1-5,CAIPGGNSNQPQHF,TGTGCTATTCCTGGGGGGAATAGCAATCAGCCCCAGCATTTT
many,NA,TRBV12-3/TRBV12-4,TRBJ2-3,CASSLDSPQGTQYF,TGTGCCAGCAGTTTAGACTCGCCACAGGGTACGCAGTATTTT
many,TRBD1,TRBV2,TRBJ1-5,CASQGQSLYSNQPQHF,TGTGCCAGTCAGGGACAGTCACTGTATAGCAATCAGCCCCAGCATTTT
NA,TRBD1,TRBV15,TRBJ2-4,CATSGDRVKNIQYF,TGTGCCACCAGCGGGGACAGGGTAAAGAACATTCAGTACTTC
many,NA,TRBV5-1,TRBJ2-6,CASSLGAPGANVLTF,TGCGCCAGCAGCTTGGGTGCCCCTGGGGCCAACGTCCTGACTTTC
many,NA,TRBV12-3/TRBV12-4,TRBJ1-1,CASSPFREGTEAFF,TGTGCCAGCAGTCCCTTCAGAGAGGGCACTGAAGCTTTCTTT
many,TRBD2,TRBV30,TRBJ2-2,CAWGSAGFYTGELFF,TGTGCCTGGGGATCAGCGGGGTTCTACACCGGGGAGCTGTTTTTT
many,TRBD2,TRBV3-1,TRBJ2-1,CASSLTTSLSGSYNEQFF,TGTGCCAGCAGTCTGACGACTAGCCTGAGCGGCTCCTACAATGAGCAGTTCTTC
many,TRBD1,TRBV5-1,TRBJ2-7,CASSLAGQGAEEQYF,TGCGCCAGCAGCTTGGCGGGACAGGGGGCGGAAGAGCAGTACTTC
many,NA,TRBV20-1,TRBJ2-5,CSARIQGGKETQYF,TGCAGTGCTAGAATCCAGGGAGGCAAGGAGACCCAGTACTTC
NA,NA,TRBV27,TRBJ1-5,CASSSLPGGNQPQHF,TGTGCCAGCAGTTCCCTTCCAGGGGGCAATCAGCCCCAGCATTTT
many,TRBD1,TRBV6-1,TRBJ2-4,CASSYSGQPQNIQYF,TGTGCCAGCAGCTATTCGGGACAGCCGCAAAACATTCAGTACTTC
many,NA,TRBV3-1,TRBJ2-5,CASSREQGGETQYF,TGTGCCAGCAGCCGAGAACAGGGGGGGGAGACCCAGTACTTC
few,NA,TRBV7-2,TRBJ2-7,CASSQNAFSYEQYF,TGTGCCAGCAGCCAAAATGCTTTTTCCTACGAGCAGTACTTC
NA,TRBD1,TRBV5-5,TRBJ1-5,CASSLEGASRQPQHF,TGTGCCAGCAGCTTGGAGGGGGCGTCTAGGCAGCCCCAGCATTTT
NA,TRBD1,TRBV6-1,TRBJ1-2,CASASGQASYGYTF,TGTGCCAGCGCTAGCGGACAGGCATCCTATGGCTACACCTTC
NA,NA,TRBV7-9,TRBJ2-5,CASSYPLEETQYF,TGTGCCAGCAGCTACCCCCTCGAGGAGACCCAGTACTTC
few,TRBD2,TRBV5-6,TRBJ2-1,CASSWGTSGRYNEQFF,TGTGCCAGCAGCTGGGGGACTAGCGGGAGGTACAATGAGCAGTTCTTC
many,NA,TRBV15,TRBJ2-7,CATSRVDGGEQYF,TGTGCCACCAGCAGGGTTGACGGAGGCGAGCAGTACTTC
many,TRBD1,TRBV5-1,TRBJ2-1,CASSSRQGANNEQFF,TGCGCCAGCAGCTCTCGACAGGGGGCTAACAATGAGCAGTTCTTC
few,TRBD2,TRBV10-3,TRBJ2-1,CAITTSGTNNEQFF,TGTGCCATCACTACTAGCGGGACCAACAATGAGCAGTTCTTC
NA,NA,TRBV20-1,TRBJ1-3,CSASGGPGNTIYF,TGCAGTGCTAGCGGGGGCCCTGGAAACACCATATATTTT
once,TRBD1,TRBV7-9,TRBJ2-5,CASSAEDRGLRETQYF,TGCGCCAGCAGCGCAGAGGACAGGGGGCTACGGGAGACCCAGTACTTC
few,TRBD1,TRBV27,TRBJ2-1,CASSFWTGSNEQFF,TGTGCCAGCAGTTTTTGGACAGGTTCCAATGAGCAGTTCTTC
NA,TRBD1,TRBV6-1,TRBJ1-5,CATYPRQGNQPQHF,TGTGCCACCTACCCCCGACAGGGGAATCAGCCCCAGCATTTT
NA,TRBD1,TRBV4-1,TRBJ2-1,CASRQRIRQGANEQFF,TGCGCCAGCAGACAACGGATTCGACAGGGGGCGAATGAGCAGTTCTTC
many,NA,TRBV7-2,TRBJ2-7,CASSTAPGTTYEQYF,TGTGCCAGCAGCACAGCCCCTGGGACAACTTACGAGCAGTACTTC
many,NA,TRBV6-1,TRBJ1-5,CASTRGGSNQPQHF,TGTGCCAGCACCAGAGGGGGTAGCAATCAGCCCCAGCATTTT
NA,TRBD1,TRBV29-1,TRBJ2-7,CSGAGTGEYEQYF,TGCAGCGGCGCCGGGACAGGGGAATACGAGCAGTACTTC
NA,NA,TRBV5-1,TRBJ2-7,CASSLGGGKREQYF,TGCGCCAGCAGCTTGGGCGGCGGGAAGAGGGAGCAGTACTTC
NA,TRBD1,TRBV7-8,TRBJ2-7,CASSSPWGQGAYEQYF,TGTGCCAGCAGCTCCCCCTGGGGTCAGGGGGCCTACGAGCAGTACTTC
many,TRBD1,TRBV18,TRBJ1-1,CASSPSEGADRTEAFF,TGTGCCAGCTCACCATCGGAGGGGGCCGATCGGACTGAAGCTTTCTTT
NA,TRBD2,TRBV11-2,TRBJ2-3,CASSLELAGGPGTDTQYF,TGTGCCAGCAGCTTAGAACTAGCGGGGGGGCCCGGCACAGATACGCAGTATTTT
few,NA,TRBV7-2,TRBJ2-5,CASSIMGAGVRETQYF,TGTGCCAGCAGCATCATGGGGGCGGGAGTGAGAGAGACCCAGTACTTC
NA,TRBD1,TRBV10-2,TRBJ1-3,CASSVGTGGHSGNTIYF,TGCGCCAGCAGCGTCGGGACAGGGGGGCACTCTGGAAACACCATATATTTT